This TCR beta chain originates from a study of blood T cell repertoires in COVID-19 (dated by TCRdb to the early 2020s). About the full investigation: Samples covering the acute and convalescent phases of COVID-19 were provided by collaborators in the United States, Italy and Spain. The prospective study material was composed of cDNA or gDNA derived from T cells, B-cell-depleted T cells, or PBMCs. The dataset comprised deeply sampled blood TCRbeta repertoires from subjects exposed to, actively infected with, or recovered from COVID-19. The repertoires were made available in a free public database intended to serve as a resource for research on the immune response to SARS-CoV-2. Samples were obtained from the ongoing ImmuneRACE study (first 160 participants) and from over 1,000 subjects provided by 6 global collaborators. A de-identified subject ID, COVID-19 status, age in years and sex were almost always included in the sample metadata. Where HLA class I and class II types were available, the types were taken from metadata supplied by the sample provider, not from assay-based typing.

Paper-wide results and their limitations: The amount of clinical and demographic metadata varied by source and participant and was provided uncurated.

The collaborating institutions used their own protocols to collect whole blood in K2EDTA tubes. For TCRbeta analysis, collaborators shipped samples as frozen whole blood, isolated PBMCs, or DNA extracted from either of those sample types. This clone was seen a few times. The antigen it binds to is not known. No qualities accompany the bases; no much larger clone lies one base away. The immunoSEQ Assay, a bias-controlled multiplex PCR, was used to amplify TCRbeta CDR3 regions from genomic DNA. Processing in the source paper ran as follows. The number of nucleated cells in each sample was estimated from the amplification of reference gene primers within the assay. Sequence reads were collapsed and filtered to measure the absolute abundance of every unique TCRbeta CDR3 rearrangement. For each sample, productive Simpson clonality was calculated as the square root of Simpson's diversity index across productive rearrangements. This immuneACCESS table, as held by TCRdb, lists in-frame sequences with V and J called but not all clones. Of the missing ones, under half trace to an unresolved V gene in checked studies; the others have no known cause. The DNA gave D and trimming, while V, J and clone size come from that table. A total of roughly 200,000 clones appear in this sample, approximately 82% of them only once. Roughly 8.6% of the sample is taken by the ten largest.

The CDR3, cysteine through phenylalanine, is 14 amino acids long. Of all the DNA, just the CDR3 is kept, 42 bases in frame from base 1. Based on the germline V gene, the CDR1 and CDR2 sequences are SGHRS and YFSETQ. Trimming accounts for 3 bases at V and 6 bases at J, while the number of junction bases matched to no gene is 6. The V gene is TRBV5-1 and the J gene is TRBJ2-7; TRBD2 matches 10 bases in the middle. This clonotype was sampled from a man between 35 and 55 years old with active or convalescent COVID-19. The sequencing input was peripheral blood. The CDR3 region reads CASSSGTSALEQYF. The DNA reads as follows: TGCGCCAGCAGCTCCGGGACTAGCGCCCTCGAGCAGTACTTC. The full variable domain, with segments outside the CDR3 supplied by the reference TRBV5-1 and TRBJ2-7 proteins, appears as KAGVTQTPRYLIKTRGQQVTLSCSPISGHRSVSWYQQTPGQGLQFLFEYFSETQRNKGNFPGRFSGRQFSNSRSEMNVSTLELGDSALYLCASSSGTSALEQYFGPGTRLTVT.